The 6 T cell receptor beta chains presented below share a single source sample, sequenced in a study of shared clonotypes between healthy human individuals. Here immunoSEQ multiplex PCR was the method, and the copy in TCRdb shows in-frame clones only, minus some. This table holds 800,000 or so clones, around 96% found once. Naive CD8 isolation took CD45RO-negative cells positively selected for CCR7 and excluded terminally differentiated effector memory CD45RA+ cells. Sequenced material: naive CD8+ T cells sorted from blood. The receptor set was obtained from a man under 40 in good health.

The chain is built from TRBV6-5 and TRBJ2-1; TRBD2 is a possible D gene (5 bases). The CDR3 is made up of 15 amino acids. CDR1 and CDR2 from the germline V gene are MNHEY and SVGAGI. V gave up 6 bases and J gave up 2 bases, with 14 bases separating them. The CDR3 DNA is TGTGCCAGCAGAGTCTCGGGGATCCCCTACAATGAGCAGTTCTTC. Translating gives CASRVSGIPYNEQFF.

The chain recombines TRBV4-3 with TRBJ2-3; 10 positions match TRBD2. This CDR3 has 14 residues. The germline V gene encodes CDR1 LGHNA and CDR2 YSLEER. V dropped 3 bases and J dropped 9; count of bases not matched to a gene: 6. The CDR3 loop is CASSHGTSAKTQYF. The CDR3 nucleotides are TGCGCCAGCAGCCACGGGACTAGCGCTAAGACGCAGTATTTT.

The chain links TRBV27 to TRBJ2-5; D is unresolved. Germline V gene data show CDR1 as MNHEY and CDR2 as SMNVEV (reference sequence). Trimming removed 4 bases at V and 8 bases at J, with 17 bases between. The CDR3 extends over 14 amino acids. The CDR3 bases are TGTGCCAGCAGTTCCTACAAGGACCCCAGTACCCAGTACTTC. Translating it yields CASSSYKDPSTQYF.

The V and J genes are TRBV29-1 and TRBJ2-5, with 10 bases lining up with TRBD2. The CDR3 is made up of 16 amino acids. The V gene end was trimmed by 8 bases and the J gene end by 3 bases; junction bases not matched to a gene: 15. Germline-derived CDR1 and CDR2 are SQVTM and ANQGSEA. CDR3 in amino acids: CSPYELSGRVEETQYF. DNA for the CDR3: TGCAGCCCGTATGAATTAAGCGGGAGGGTGGAAGAGACCCAGTACTTC.

This clone came up once. The chain couples TRBV27 to TRBJ2-1, with 11 bases lining up with TRBD2. Germline CDR1 reads MNHEY; CDR2 reads SMNVEV (reference sequence). J was trimmed by 6 bases and V by 3 bases; bases with no gene match: 4. The CDR3 is made up of 15 amino acids. CDR3 sequence reads: CASSLTSGIFNEQFF. CDR3 in DNA: TGTGCCAGCAGTTTGACTAGCGGGATCTTCAATGAGCAGTTCTTC.

The rearrangement joins TRBV29-1 to TRBJ2-5; D is possibly TRBD1 or TRBD2 (5 bases each). The germline V gene has CDR1 SQVTM and CDR2 ANQGSEA. The CDR3 is 13 amino acids. Trimming took off 3 bases at V and 9 bases at J, with 17 bases between the two ends. The CDR3 nucleotides read TGCAGCGTTGATTGGGGGACGCCCCCGGCCCAGTACTTC. The encoded protein is CSVDWGTPPAQYF. Filled out from reference TRBV29-1 and TRBJ2-5, the complete variable domain reads SAVISQKPSRDICQRGTSLTIQCQVDSQVTMMFWYRQQPGQSLTLIATANQGSEATYESGFVIDKFPISRPNLTFSTLTVSNMSPEDSSIYLCSVDWGTPPAQYFGPGTRLLVL.